This record looks at one T cell receptor beta chain sequence and its context. This entry belongs to a study of blood T cell repertoires in COVID-19. Clones were sequenced by immunoSEQ multiplex PCR, and TCRdb holds only the in-frame ones, with some missing. The table includes roughly 320,000 clones, more than 80% detected once. Germline assignment: CDR1 SGHVS and CDR2 FQNEAQ. The CDR3 runs 17 residues. The trim removed 4 bases at V and 7 bases at J, leaving 17 bases unmatched. This receptor was taken from a woman in her fifties or sixties with COVID-19, enrolled during active disease. The chain is built from TRBV7-8 and TRBJ2-7, with 9 bases aligning to TRBD2. Sequenced sample: peripheral blood. The CDR3 loop is CASSSYSSGTAPGEQYF. The DNA of the CDR3 is TGTGCCAGCAGCTCCTATTCTAGCGGGACCGCTCCTGGGGAGCAGTACTTC.